The clone carrying this T cell receptor delta chain was detected many times. What it binds is not known. The protein in TCRdb stems from a much larger clone and differs at residue 12 from this DNA's translation, likely a read error; here the protein is translated from the DNA. The sample originates from a study of γδ T cells in repeated Plasmodium falciparum infection. Study conclusions and caveats: The Malian cohort came from a small rural village of predominantly one ethnic group. Vdelta2-negative gammadelta repertoires, largely Vdelta1+, seemingly showed infection-driven waves of new clonal selection. Vdelta2-negative gammadelta repertoires appeared less diverse and less shared in Malian than Australian children.

TCRdb fed the multiplex PCR reads to CATT. Of 85,000 to 100,000 delta-chain clones in the sample, over 0.9% were seen once. Gammadelta T cells were flow-sorted from PBMC into Vgamma9/Vdelta2+ and Vdelta2-negative populations for bulk analysis. Germline lookup yields CDR1 GEAIGNYY and CDR2 EKD. The CDR3 extends over 15 amino acids. Sequenced: gamma-delta T cells from blood. This TCR derives from a pool of human donors (malaria-infected and uninfected, not separated). The rearrangement joins TRDV2 to TRDJ1; 7 bases fit TRDD3. TCRdb gives no J gene; it was assigned here by matching the DNA to germline. CDR3 sequence reads: CACDTVGGSKDILIF. The CDR3 nucleotides read TGTGCCTGTGACACCGTGGGGGGATCTAAAGATATACTCATCTTT.